This TCR beta chain was identified in a study of multiple sclerosis patients with progressive multifocal leukoencephalopathy. Time point: around 12 months of natalizumab therapy. Every listed patient previously received interferon beta; all PML patients were women. Data came from immunoSEQ multiplex PCR; TCRdb stores just in-frame clones and leaves some out. The data hold 26,000 or so clones, with 85% to 95% observed a single time. The CDR3 totals 15 residues. V lost 2 bases, J lost 0 bases, and 11 bases lay in between. CDR1 and CDR2 (germline): SGHDT, YYEEEE. The TCR was taken from a man aged 30-40 years with multiple sclerosis. The chain recombines TRBV5-6 with TRBJ2-5; D is uncertain. The sample was PBMCs, taken from a patient treated with natalizumab. The chain's CDR3 is CASSFPGSNQETQYF. DNA for the CDR3: TGTGCCAGCAGCTTCCCGGGCTCCAACCAAGAGACCCAGTACTTC. The variable domain in full, completed from reference TRBV5-6 and TRBJ2-5, reads DAGVTQSPTHLIKTRGQQVTLRCSPKSGHDTVSWYQQALGQGPQFIFQYYEEEERQRGNFPDRFSGHQFPNYSSELNVNALLLGDSALYLCASSFPGSNQETQYFGPGTRLLVL.